The clone carrying this T cell receptor (beta chain) has more than one count but fewer than ten. What it binds is not known. The CDR3 spans 12 residues. Germline V gene data show CDR1 as MNHNY and CDR2 as SVGAGI (reference sequence). V lost 2 bases and J 7 bases, leaving 8 bases between the germline ends. Vbeta (60) and Jbeta (13) primers were used in the PCR. Some clones are missing from TCRdb's copy, which holds only in-frame ones; the method was immunoSEQ multiplex PCR. The data contain 200,000 to 250,000 clones, 85% of them seen just once; the ten biggest clones take up roughly 1.3%. The sample belongs to a study of cytomegalovirus exposure and HLA in healthy donors. Study background: A data release that came early held roughly 80 million unique TCRs from HLA-typed donors.

Findings of the study overall: The study found most TCR sequences rare, yet found some public TCRs in many donors.

The clonotype was recovered from a human donor in good health. Sequencing used PBMCs. The V call is TRBV6-6, the J call TRBJ1-1, with D possibly TRBD1 on 5 matching bases. The CDR3 sequence: CASSYAQDEAFF. The CDR3 region has the DNA TGTGCCAGCAGTTACGCACAGGATGAAGCTTTCTTT.